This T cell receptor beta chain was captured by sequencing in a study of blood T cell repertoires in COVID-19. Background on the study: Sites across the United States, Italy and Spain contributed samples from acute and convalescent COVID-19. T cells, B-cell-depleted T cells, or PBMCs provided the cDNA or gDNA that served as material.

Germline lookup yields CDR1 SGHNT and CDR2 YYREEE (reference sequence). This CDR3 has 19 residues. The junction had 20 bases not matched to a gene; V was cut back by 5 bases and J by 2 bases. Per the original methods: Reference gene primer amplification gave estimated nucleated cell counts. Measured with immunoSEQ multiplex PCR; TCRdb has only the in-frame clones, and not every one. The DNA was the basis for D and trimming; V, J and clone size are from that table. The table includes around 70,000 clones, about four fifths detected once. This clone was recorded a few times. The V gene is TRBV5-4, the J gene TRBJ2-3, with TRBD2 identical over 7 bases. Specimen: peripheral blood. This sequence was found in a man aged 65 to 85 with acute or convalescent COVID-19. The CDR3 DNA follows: TGTGCCAGCAGTACCGGGGCTAGCGGCCTCCCCGTTCCCACAGATACGCAGTATTTT. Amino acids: CASSTGASGLPVPTDTQYF.